Sequencing of this TCR beta chain was carried out in a study of blood T cells in healthy people across ages. Every donor contributed roughly 10 milliliters of peripheral blood by blood draw. Germline CDR1 and CDR2: MNHEY and SMNVEV (reference sequence). V shed 5 bases, J shed 4 bases, and the junction held 13 bases outside the gene matches. This CDR3 is 16 amino acids long. Then a second PCR, running roughly 7 to 11 cycles, was carried out with a sample-barcoded 5' primer and a J-beta primer mix. TCRdb fed the 5' RACE reads into MiXCR, producing one record per CDR3 protein. There are about 1.4 million distinct CDR3 sequences in the sample; roughly 59% occur only once, and about 6.3% lies in the top ten.

The chain combines TRBV27 with TRBJ1-1; 7 nucleotides line up with TRBD1. The specimen was blood. The sequence derives from a man between 18 and 29 years old in good health. CDR3 sequence reads: CASSLLSTGLGTEAFF. The CDR3 nucleotides are TGTGCCAGCAGTCTCCTATCGACAGGGCTGGGCACTGAAGCTTTCTTT.